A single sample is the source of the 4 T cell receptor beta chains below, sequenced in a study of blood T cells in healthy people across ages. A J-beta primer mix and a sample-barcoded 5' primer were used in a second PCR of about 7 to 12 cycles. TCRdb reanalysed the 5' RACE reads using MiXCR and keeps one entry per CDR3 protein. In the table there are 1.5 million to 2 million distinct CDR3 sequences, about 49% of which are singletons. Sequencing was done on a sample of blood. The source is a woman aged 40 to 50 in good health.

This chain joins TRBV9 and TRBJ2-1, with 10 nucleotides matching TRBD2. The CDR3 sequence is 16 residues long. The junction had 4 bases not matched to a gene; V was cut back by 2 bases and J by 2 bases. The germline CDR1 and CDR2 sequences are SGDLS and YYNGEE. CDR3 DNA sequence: TGTGCCAGCAGCGTCCTGAGCGGGGGGGCCTACAATGAGCAGTTCTTC. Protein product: CASSVLSGGAYNEQFF.

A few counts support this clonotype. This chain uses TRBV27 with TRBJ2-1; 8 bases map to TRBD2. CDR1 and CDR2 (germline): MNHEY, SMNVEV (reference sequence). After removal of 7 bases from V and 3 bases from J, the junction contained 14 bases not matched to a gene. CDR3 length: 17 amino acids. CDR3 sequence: CASNTMSGTRGYNEQFF. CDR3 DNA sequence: TGTGCCAGCAATACCATGTCCGGGACTAGGGGCTACAATGAGCAGTTCTTC.

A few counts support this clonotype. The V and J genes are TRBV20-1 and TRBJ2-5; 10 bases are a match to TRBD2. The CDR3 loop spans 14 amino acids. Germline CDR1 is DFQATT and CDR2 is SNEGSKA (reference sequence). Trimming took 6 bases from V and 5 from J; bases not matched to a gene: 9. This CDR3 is CSATAGGPWETQYF. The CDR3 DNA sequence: TGCAGTGCGACAGCGGGGGGGCCATGGGAGACCCAGTACTTC.

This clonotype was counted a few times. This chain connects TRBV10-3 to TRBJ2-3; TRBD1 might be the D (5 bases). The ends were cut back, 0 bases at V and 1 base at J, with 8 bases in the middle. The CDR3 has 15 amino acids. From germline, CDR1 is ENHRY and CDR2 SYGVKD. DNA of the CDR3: TGTGCCATCAGTGAGTCGATAGGGGGCACAGATACGCAGTATTTT. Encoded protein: CAISESIGGTDTQYF.